The 12 T cell receptor beta chains reported below all come from one sample, sequenced in a study of Ad26.COV2.S vaccination and SARS-CoV-2 variants. Treatment meaning: 15 to 20 received Ad26.COV2.S at low or high dose, single or two shots; roughly five received placebo; per-sample allocation not given. Sample collection was performed on day 63 after the first vaccine or placebo injection. TCRdb keeps only in-frame clones here, not all; method: immunoSEQ multiplex PCR. The sample carries about 480,000 clones, around 88% recorded once. This material consisted of peripheral blood, taken in a trial of Ad26.COV2.S vaccine versus placebo. The receptors shown here come from a person between 18 and 65 years old who received the Ad26.COV2.S COVID-19 vaccine or a placebo.

This sequence joins TRBV7-2 and TRBJ2-5; D not certain. Germline V gene data show CDR1 as SGHTA and CDR2 as FQGNSA. V lost 6 bases to trimming and J lost 3 bases, with 11 bases between them. The CDR3 covers 13 residues. The CDR3 DNA reads as TGTGCCAGCAGGCCCCAACTCGAAGAGACCCAGTACTTC. As protein: CASRPQLEETQYF.

This sequence joins TRBV7-2 and TRBJ2-3; D may be TRBD2 (7 bases). CDR1 is SGHTA, CDR2 FQGNSA, per germline. The length of the CDR3 is 15 residues. V was trimmed by 1 base and J by 4 bases, leaving 12 bases between them. The CDR3 nucleotides read TGTGCCAGCAGCTTAGGGACCGGGGGGCCAGATACGCAGTATTTT. This encodes CASSLGTGGPDTQYF. Variable domain in full (rest from reference TRBV7-2 and TRBJ2-3): GAGVSQSPSNKVTEKGKDVELRCDPISGHTALYWYRQSLGQGLEFLIYFQGNSAPDKSGLPSDRFSAERTGGSVSTLTIQRTQQEDSAVYLCASSLGTGGPDTQYFGPGTRLTVL.

This clone was seen once. This chain connects TRBV19 to TRBJ1-2, with D hard to call. With 5 bases removed from V and 6 bases from J, the gap between germline ends came to 16 bases. Germline V gene lookup returns CDR1 LNHDA and CDR2 SQIVND (reference sequence). The CDR3 extends over 14 amino acids. CDR3 sequence reads: CASSFSDFKDGYTF. As DNA, the CDR3 is TGTGCCAGTAGTTTCTCGGACTTCAAGGATGGCTACACCTTC.

This rearrangement joins TRBV7-2 to TRBJ2-7, with D perhaps TRBD1 (7 bases). Germline CDR1 SGHTA, CDR2 FQGNSA. The CDR3 runs 16 residues. V dropped 2 bases and J dropped 2 bases, with 16 bases sitting between them. DNA for the CDR3: TGTGCCAGCAGCTTAATGGGGGGACAGAATACCTACGAGCAGTACTTC. Translated, it gives CASSLMGGQNTYEQYF.

This chain connects TRBV30 to TRBJ2-1, with D perhaps TRBD1 or TRBD2 (5 bases each). V shed 5 bases and J shed 10 bases, with 12 bases lying between them. Germline V gene lookup returns CDR1 GTSNPN and CDR2 SVGIG (reference sequence). CDR3 length: 11 residues. CDR3 sequence: CAWAPGTEQFF. The CDR3 DNA reads as TGTGCCTGGGCCCCTGGGACGGAGCAGTTCTTC.

This CDR3 reads CASSLKGMAANVLTF. The CDR3 nucleotides are TGTGCCAGCAGCTTAAAGGGGATGGCGGCCAACGTCCTGACTTTC. V usage is TRBV5-4 and J usage is TRBJ2-6; tentatively, D is TRBD1 (5 bases). The V and J ends lost 2 bases and 6 bases respectively, with 12 bases between them. This CDR3 has 15 amino acids. Germline lookup yields CDR1 SGHNT and CDR2 YYREEE (reference sequence).

The chain joins TRBV7-8 to TRBJ2-3, with 10 bases matching TRBD2. The V gene end was trimmed by 5 bases and the J gene end by 2 bases; junction bases not matched to a gene: 7. In germline, CDR1 is SGHVS, CDR2 FQNEAQ. The CDR3 spans 16 residues. CDR3 sequence reads: CASSPRTSGPTDTQYF. The CDR3 DNA reads as TGTGCCAGCAGCCCAAGGACTAGCGGACCCACAGATACGCAGTATTTT.

This clone was recorded once. The CDR3 protein is CASSQDNYRRVNTEAFF. CDR3 nucleotides: TGTGCCAGCAGCCAAGATAATTACAGGAGAGTGAACACTGAAGCTTTCTTT. This chain uses TRBV3-1 (or the pseudogene TRBV3-2) with TRBJ1-1, with a possible D match to TRBD1 (5 bases). The CDR3 is made up of 17 amino acids. Germline values: CDR1 LGHDT, CDR2 YNNKEL (reference sequence). The V end lost 0 bases, the J end lost 0 bases, and 14 bases lay between the germline ends.

The gene calls are TRBV5-4 and TRBJ2-3; 8 bases match TRBD2. Germline V CDR1 and CDR2: SGHNT, YYREEE (reference sequence). This CDR3 region has 15 residues. Trimming at V came to 5 bases and at J to 2 bases, leaving 7 bases not matched to a gene. CDR3 in DNA: TGTGCCAGCAGGACGGGGGGGCGACCCACAGATACGCAGTATTTT. Its translation: CASRTGGRPTDTQYF.

This chain connects TRBV14 to TRBJ2-1; D unclear. Germline V gene lookup returns CDR1 SGHDN and CDR2 FVKESK. Between the trimmed V and J ends, which lost 4 bases and 12 bases, there was a span of 16 bases. CDR3 length: 13 residues. This CDR3 is CASSRAGLGSQFF. In DNA, the CDR3 is TGTGCCAGCAGCCGAGCCGGGTTAGGGTCGCAGTTCTTC.

The J gene is TRBJ2-5, the V gene TRBV2; D may match TRBD1 or TRBD2 (5 bases each). Deletions cut 6 bases from V and 5 bases from J, with 13 bases between. Germline V gene data show CDR1 as SNHLY and CDR2 as FYNNEI. This CDR3 has 13 residues. The CDR3 region has the DNA TGTGCCAGCAGGAGGGGTGCCACGGAGACCCAGTACTTC. As protein: CASRRGATETQYF.

This clone was counted a single time. The J gene is TRBJ1-5, the V gene TRBV6-2 or TRBV6-3, with 7 positions matching TRBD1. Germline V CDR1 and CDR2: MNHEY, SVGEGT. The CDR3 is 15 residues long. Trimming removed 4 bases from V and 1 base from J; junction bases left unmatched: 4. CDR3 loop: CASSLDRMSNQPQHF. The DNA for the CDR3 is TGTGCCAGCAGTTTGGACAGGATGAGCAATCAGCCCCAGCATTTT.